These 10 T cell receptor beta chains share one sample of origin, sequenced in a study of OX40 agonist ivuxolimab in advanced cancers. The method was immunoSEQ multiplex PCR; TCRdb's version includes in-frame clones alone and lacks a portion of them. The sample shows around 47,000 clones, approximately 84% of them seen only once. The source material was CD4+ or CD8+ T cells sorted from blood, sampled in a trial of the OX40 agonist ivuxolimab. The receptors originated from an adult with an advanced solid tumor such as melanoma, head and neck, liver or kidney cancer.

J is TRBJ1-3 and V is TRBV21-1; TRBD1 was called by the table and not checked on the DNA. TRBV21-1 is shown as a pseudogene. The CDR3 spans 19 residues. The CDR3 bases are TGTGCCAGCACCGCCGGGACAGGGGCTATCCTGAGCTCTGGAAACACCATATATTTT. Its translation: CASTAGTGAILSSGNTIYF.

This clone was observed a single time. The chain joins TRBV2 to TRBJ1-1, with 7 bases fitting TRBD1. The germline V gene has CDR1 SNHLY and CDR2 FYNNEI. V lost 8 bases and J lost 4; bases outside the gene matches: 7. This CDR3 spans 13 amino acids. CDR3: CASQGGSVTEAFF. As DNA, the CDR3 is TGTGCCAGCCAGGGGGGTTCGGTCACTGAAGCTTTCTTT.

The rearrangement joins TRBV28 to TRBJ2-1; 7 bases fit TRBD2. CDR1 is MDHEN and CDR2 is SYDVKM in the germline V gene. V dropped 6 bases and J dropped 8; count of bases not matched to a gene: 16. The CDR3 is 16 amino acids. CDR3 bases: TGTGCCAGCAGCCGATTAGCGGCGGGGGAGGAGGATGAGCAGTTCTTC. Protein product: CASSRLAAGEEDEQFF.

The rearrangement uses TRBV25-1 and TRBJ1-4, with D tentatively TRBD1 (5 bases). Trimming removed 1 base at V and 8 bases at J, with 11 bases between. Germline-derived CDR1 and CDR2 are MGHDK and SYGVNS. The CDR3 is 14 residues long. The CDR3 spells CASSESGVLEKLFF. CDR3 nucleotide sequence: TGTGCCAGCAGTGAATCGGGGGTTTTGGAAAAACTGTTTTTT.

This rearrangement joins TRBV6-1 to TRBJ1-2; a weak D match, TRBD1 (5 bases). Germline CDR1 reads MNHNS; CDR2 reads SASEGT. This CDR3 is built from 12 residues. The V gene lost 6 bases and the J gene lost 8 bases, with 13 bases spanning the gap. The CDR3 sequence: CASSRQFRGYTF. CDR3 DNA sequence: TGTGCCAGCAGCCGACAGTTCCGGGGCTACACCTTC.

In its sample, this clone was seen a few times. The chain has TRBV7-9 and TRBJ2-1; TRBD1 or TRBD2 may be the D gene (5 bases each). The CDR3 extends over 14 amino acids. The germline V and J ends were trimmed by 3 bases and 8 bases, with 14 bases remaining between them. CDR1 is SEHNR, CDR2 FQNEAQ, per germline (reference sequence). The CDR3 region has the DNA TGTGCCAGCAGCTTTCCATACGTGGGGGATGAGCAGTTCTTC. It encodes CASSFPYVGDEQFF. Drawing the rest from reference TRBV7-9 and TRBJ2-1, the complete variable domain is DTGVSQNPRHKITKRGQNVTFRCDPISEHNRLYWYRQTLGQGPEFLTYFQNEAQLEKSRLLSDRFSAERPKGSFSTLEIQRTEQGDSAMYLCASSFPYVGDEQFFGPGTRLTVL.

This clone has only one observation. The chain is built from TRBV7-9 and TRBJ2-7; 8 nucleotides match TRBD1. Trimming at V came to 4 bases and at J to 2 bases, leaving 7 bases not matched to a gene. Germline CDR1 and CDR2: SEHNR and FQNEAQ (reference sequence). This CDR3 has 15 residues. CDR3 sequence reads: CASSSWTGIAYEQYF. DNA for the CDR3: TGTGCCAGCAGCTCTTGGACAGGGATCGCCTACGAGCAGTACTTC.

The count of this clone is one. The chain has TRBV5-6 and TRBJ2-2, with no clear D. V lost 1 base and J lost 0, with 13 bases in between. The CDR3 extends over 17 amino acids. CDR1 is SGHDT, CDR2 YYEEEE, per germline. The CDR3 reads CASSLTAREANTGELFF. The CDR3 region has the DNA TGTGCCAGCAGCTTGACGGCCAGAGAAGCGAACACCGGGGAGCTGTTTTTT.

This sequence joins TRBV29-1 and TRBJ1-2; 12 nucleotides agree with TRBD1. The CDR3 loop spans 14 amino acids. Looked up from germline, CDR1 is SQVTM and CDR2 is ANQGSEA. With V trimmed by 0 bases and J by 4 bases, 0 bases remained unmatched. The CDR3 coding sequence is TGCAGCGTTGAAGAGGGACAGGGGGCCTATGGCTACACCTTC. Protein sequence: CSVEEGQGAYGYTF.

The chain has TRBV29-1 and TRBJ2-1, with D hard to call. This CDR3 is 10 amino acids long. V lost 3 bases and J 6 bases, leaving 3 bases between the germline ends. The germline V gene encodes CDR1 SQVTM and CDR2 ANQGSEA. CDR3 sequence (DNA): TGCAGCGTTGACGGCAATGAGCAGTTCTTC. Translating it yields CSVDGNEQFF.